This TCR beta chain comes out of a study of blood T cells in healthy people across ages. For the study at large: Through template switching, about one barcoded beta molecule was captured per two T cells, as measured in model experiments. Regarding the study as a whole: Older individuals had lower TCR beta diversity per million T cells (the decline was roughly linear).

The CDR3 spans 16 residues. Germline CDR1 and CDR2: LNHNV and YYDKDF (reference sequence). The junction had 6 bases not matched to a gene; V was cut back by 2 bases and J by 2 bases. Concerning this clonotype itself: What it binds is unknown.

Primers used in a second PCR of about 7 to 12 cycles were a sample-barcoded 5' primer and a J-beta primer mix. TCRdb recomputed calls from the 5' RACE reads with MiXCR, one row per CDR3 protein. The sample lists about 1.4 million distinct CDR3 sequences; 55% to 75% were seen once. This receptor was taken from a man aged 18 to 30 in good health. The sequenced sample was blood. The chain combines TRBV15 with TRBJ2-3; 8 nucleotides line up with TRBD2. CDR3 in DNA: TGTGCCACCAGCAGATCAACTAGCGGACACACAGATACGCAGTATTTT. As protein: CATSRSTSGHTDTQYF.